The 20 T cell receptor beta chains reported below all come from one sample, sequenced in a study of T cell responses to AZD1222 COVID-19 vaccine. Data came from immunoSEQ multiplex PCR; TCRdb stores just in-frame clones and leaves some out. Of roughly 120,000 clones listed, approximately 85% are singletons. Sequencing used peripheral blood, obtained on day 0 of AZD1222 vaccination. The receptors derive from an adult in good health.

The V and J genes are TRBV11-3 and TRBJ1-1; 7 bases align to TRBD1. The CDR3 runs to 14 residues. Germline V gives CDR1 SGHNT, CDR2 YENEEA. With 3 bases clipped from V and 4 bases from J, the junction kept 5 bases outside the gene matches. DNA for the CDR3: TGTGCCAGCAGCTTGACAGGGTTGGGCACTGAAGCTTTCTTT. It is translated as CASSLTGLGTEAFF.

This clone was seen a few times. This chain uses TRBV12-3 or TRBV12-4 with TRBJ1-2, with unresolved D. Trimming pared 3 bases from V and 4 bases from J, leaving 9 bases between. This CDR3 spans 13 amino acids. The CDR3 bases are TGTGCCAGCAGTTTTCCACCGTCCTATGGCTACACCTTC. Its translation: CASSFPPSYGYTF.

The CDR3 protein is CASRYLSGQGSEKLFF. In DNA form, the CDR3 reads TGTGCCAGCAGATACCTTTCCGGGCAGGGATCTGAAAAACTGTTTTTT. V and J are TRBV6-6 and TRBJ1-4, with a weak D call TRBD1 (5 bases). Germline V lookup: CDR1 MNHNY, CDR2 SVGAGI (reference sequence). V dropped 6 bases and J dropped 7 bases, with 21 bases sitting between them. The CDR3 loop spans 16 amino acids.

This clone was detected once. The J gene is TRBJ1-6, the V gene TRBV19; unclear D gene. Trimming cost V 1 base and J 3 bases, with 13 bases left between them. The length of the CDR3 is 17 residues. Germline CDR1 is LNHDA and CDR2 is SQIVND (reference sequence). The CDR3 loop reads CASSIVGQGYYNSPLHF. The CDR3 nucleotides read TGTGCCAGTAGTATAGTCGGCCAAGGGTACTATAATTCACCCCTCCACTTT.

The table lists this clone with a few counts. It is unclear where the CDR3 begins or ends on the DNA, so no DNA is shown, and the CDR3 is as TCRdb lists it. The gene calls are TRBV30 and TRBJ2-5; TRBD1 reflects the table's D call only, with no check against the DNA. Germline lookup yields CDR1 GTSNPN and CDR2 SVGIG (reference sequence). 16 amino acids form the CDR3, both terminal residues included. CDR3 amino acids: CAWSAGLPPQILAQYF.

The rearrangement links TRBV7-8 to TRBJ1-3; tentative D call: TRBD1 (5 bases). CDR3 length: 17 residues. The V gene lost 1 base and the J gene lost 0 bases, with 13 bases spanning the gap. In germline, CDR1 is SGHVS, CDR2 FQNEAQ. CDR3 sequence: CASSLVGGLSSGNTIYF. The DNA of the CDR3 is TGTGCCAGCAGCTTAGTCGGGGGGTTGAGCTCTGGAAACACCATATATTTT.

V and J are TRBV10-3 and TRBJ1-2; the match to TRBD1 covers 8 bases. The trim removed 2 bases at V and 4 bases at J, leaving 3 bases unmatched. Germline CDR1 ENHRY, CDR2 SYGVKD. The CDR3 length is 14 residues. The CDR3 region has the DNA TGTGCCATCAGTGAGAGACAGGGGACCTATGGCTACACCTTC. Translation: CAISERQGTYGYTF.

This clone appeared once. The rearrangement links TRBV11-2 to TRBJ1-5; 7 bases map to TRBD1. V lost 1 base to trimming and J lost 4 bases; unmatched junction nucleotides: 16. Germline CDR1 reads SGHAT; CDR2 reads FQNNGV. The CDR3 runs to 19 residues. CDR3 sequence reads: CASSLATGYTGAANQPQHF. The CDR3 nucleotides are TGTGCCAGCAGCTTAGCTACGGGGTACACAGGGGCCGCTAATCAGCCCCAGCATTTT.

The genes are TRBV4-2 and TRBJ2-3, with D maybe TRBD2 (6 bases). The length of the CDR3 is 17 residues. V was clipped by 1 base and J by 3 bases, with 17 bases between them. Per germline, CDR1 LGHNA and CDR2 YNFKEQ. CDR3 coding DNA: TGTGCCAGCAGCCAAGGTGACTTGCAGGCGGGAACAGATACGCAGTATTTT. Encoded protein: CASSQGDLQAGTDTQYF.

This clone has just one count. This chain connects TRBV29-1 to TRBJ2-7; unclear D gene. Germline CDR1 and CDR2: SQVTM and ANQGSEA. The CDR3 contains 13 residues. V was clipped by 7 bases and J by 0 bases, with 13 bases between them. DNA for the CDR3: TGCAGCGCCCAACCGACAAGCTCCTACGAGCAGTACTTC. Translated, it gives CSAQPTSSYEQYF.

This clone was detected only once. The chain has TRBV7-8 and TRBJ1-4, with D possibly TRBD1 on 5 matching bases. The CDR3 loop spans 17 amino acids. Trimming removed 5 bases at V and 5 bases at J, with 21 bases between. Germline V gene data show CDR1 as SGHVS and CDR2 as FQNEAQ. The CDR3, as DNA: TGTGCCAGCAGCCCGGGACGGACGAAAAAAAAGAATGAAAAACTGTTTTTT. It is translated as CASSPGRTKKKNEKLFF. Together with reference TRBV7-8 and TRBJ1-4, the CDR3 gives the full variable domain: GAGVSQSPRYKVAKRGQDVALRCDPISGHVSLFWYQQALGQGPEFLTYFQNEAQLDKSGLPSDRFFAERPEGSVSTLKIQRTQQEDSAVYLCASSPGRTKKKNEKLFFGSGTQLSVL.

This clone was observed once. In DNA form, the CDR3 reads TGTGCCAGTATCATGGAGAGGGGCTATGGAAACACCATATATTTT. Protein product: CASIMERGYGNTIYF. The chain joins TRBV19 to TRBJ1-3; D is possibly TRBD1 (5 bases). V lost 7 bases, J lost 3 bases, and 16 bases lay in between. This CDR3 contains 15 residues. CDR1 is LNHDA and CDR2 is SQIVND in the germline V gene (reference sequence).

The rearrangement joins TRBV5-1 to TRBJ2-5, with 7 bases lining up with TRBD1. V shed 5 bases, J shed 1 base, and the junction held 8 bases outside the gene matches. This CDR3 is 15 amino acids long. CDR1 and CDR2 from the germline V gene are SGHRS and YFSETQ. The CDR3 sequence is CASRDTGTAQETQYF. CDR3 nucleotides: TGCGCCAGCAGAGATACCGGGACAGCCCAAGAGACCCAGTACTTC.

CDR3: CASSYPQTRLPQHF. The CDR3 DNA reads TGTGCCAGCAGTTACCCACAGACGCGTCTGCCCCAGCATTTT. V gene TRBV6-2 or TRBV6-3 combines with J gene TRBJ1-5; no reliable D call. Trimming cost V 2 bases and J 9 bases, with 14 bases left between them. This CDR3 comprises 14 residues. Germline loops: CDR1 MNHEY, CDR2 SVGEGT.

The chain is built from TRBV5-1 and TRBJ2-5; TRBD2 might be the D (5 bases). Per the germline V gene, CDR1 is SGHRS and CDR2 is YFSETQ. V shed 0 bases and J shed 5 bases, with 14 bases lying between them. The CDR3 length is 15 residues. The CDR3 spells CASSLGLDRGETQYF. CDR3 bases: TGCGCCAGCAGCTTGGGGCTAGATCGGGGTGAGACCCAGTACTTC.

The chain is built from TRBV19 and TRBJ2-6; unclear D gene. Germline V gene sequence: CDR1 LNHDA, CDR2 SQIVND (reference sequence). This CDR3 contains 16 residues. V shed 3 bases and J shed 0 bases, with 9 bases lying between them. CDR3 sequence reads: CASSIETYSGANVLTF. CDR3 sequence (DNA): TGTGCCAGTAGTATCGAAACCTACTCTGGGGCCAACGTCCTGACTTTC.

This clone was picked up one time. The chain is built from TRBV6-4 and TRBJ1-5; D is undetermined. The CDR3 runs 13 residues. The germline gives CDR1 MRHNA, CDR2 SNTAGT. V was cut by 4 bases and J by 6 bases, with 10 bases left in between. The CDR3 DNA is TGTGCCAGCAGTGTGGGCGACGGTCAGCCCCAGCATTTT. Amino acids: CASSVGDGQPQHF.

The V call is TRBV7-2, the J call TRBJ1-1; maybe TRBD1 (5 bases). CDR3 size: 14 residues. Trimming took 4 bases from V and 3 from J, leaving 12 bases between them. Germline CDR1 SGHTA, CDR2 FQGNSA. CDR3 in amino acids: CASSSTGAYTEAFF. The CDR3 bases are TGTGCCAGCAGCTCCACTGGGGCCTACACTGAAGCTTTCTTT. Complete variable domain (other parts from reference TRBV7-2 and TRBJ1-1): GAGVSQSPSNKVTEKGKDVELRCDPISGHTALYWYRQSLGQGLEFLIYFQGNSAPDKSGLPSDRFSAERTGGSVSTLTIQRTQQEDSAVYLCASSSTGAYTEAFFGQGTRLTVV.

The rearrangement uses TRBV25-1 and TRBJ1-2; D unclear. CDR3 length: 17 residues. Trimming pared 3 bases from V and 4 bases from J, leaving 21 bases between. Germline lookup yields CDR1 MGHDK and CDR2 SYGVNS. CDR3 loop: CASSDFGSQAASYGYTF. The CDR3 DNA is TGTGCCAGCAGTGATTTTGGGTCCCAGGCAGCGTCCTATGGCTACACCTTC.

CDR3 in amino acids: CASPKPQHF. CDR3 in DNA: TGTGCCAGCCCCAAGCCCCAGCATTTT. This chain joins TRBV27 and TRBJ1-5; D gene ambiguous. V was cut by 8 bases and J by 8 bases, with 4 bases left in between. This CDR3 comprises 9 residues. Germline CDR1 MNHEY, CDR2 SMNVEV (reference sequence).